This T cell receptor (delta chain) was obtained from a study of gamma-delta chains in newborns, infants, children. Background on the study: Microbial exposure reportedly drives polyclonal innate γδ T cell expansion after birth.

TCRdb re-called clones from the reads using CATT. The data contain 6,400 or so delta-chain clones, around 0.6% of them seen just once; the ten biggest clones take up 15%. The germline CDR1 and CDR2 sequences are GEAIGNYY and EKD. The CDR3 runs to 15 residues. V dropped 6 bases and J dropped 2 bases, with 10 bases sitting between them. This clone is categorized as large (0.1 to 1%). Additional DNA sequences in this sample encode the identical CDR3. V usage is TRDV2 and J usage is TRDJ3; D is perhaps TRDD3 (6 bases). The sequenced sample consisted of blood. The sequence derives from a child who was a newborn, infant or young child, either healthy, febrile or measles-vaccinated (not recorded which). The CDR3 region is CACKGETWDTRQMFF. The DNA of the CDR3 is TGTGCCTGTAAGGGGGAAACCTGGGACACCCGACAGATGTTTTTC.